The 10 T cell receptor beta chains presented below share a single source sample, sequenced in a study of blood T cells in healthy people across ages. A sample-barcoded 5' primer and a J-beta primer mix were used in a second PCR of roughly 7 to 11 cycles. TCRdb re-derived calls from the 5' RACE reads in MiXCR, one entry per CDR3 protein. The table has some 890,000 distinct CDR3 sequences, around 29% seen once. The data also belong to a second study, concerning T cells of mothers and their children.

The sequenced sample was blood. These receptors originate from a woman between 40 and 55 years old in good health.

The chain carries TRBV7-9 and TRBJ2-5; possible D gene TRBD1, 5 bases. This CDR3 region has 16 residues. V was cut by 5 bases and J by 11 bases, with 27 bases left in between. The V gene's germline CDR1 is SEHNR and CDR2 FQNEAQ (reference sequence). The CDR3 region has the DNA TGTGCCAGCAGCGTAGGGGTCGGAAGGGTAGGTGAAGAGCAGTACTTC. Protein sequence: CASSVGVGRVGEEQYF. Full variable domain (rest looked up from reference TRBV7-9 and TRBJ2-5): DTGVSQNPRHKITKRGQNVTFRCDPISEHNRLYWYRQTLGQGPEFLTYFQNEAQLEKSRLLSDRFSAERPKGSFSTLEIQRTEQGDSAMYLCASSVGVGRVGEEQYFGPGTRLLVL.

This clonotype has more than one count but fewer than ten. The V call is TRBV5-1, the J call TRBJ2-5; D might be TRBD2 (6 bases). Trimming took off 4 bases at V and 5 bases at J, with 15 bases between the two ends. CDR1 and CDR2 from the germline V gene are SGHRS and YFSETQ. The CDR3 consists of 14 residues. CDR3 DNA: TGCGCCAGCAGCGCTGATGGCGGGGAGGAGACCCAGTACTTC. Translating gives CASSADGGEETQYF.

This clonotype was counted ten times or more. The chain recombines TRBV6-2 or TRBV6-3 with TRBJ2-5, with 8 nucleotides matching TRBD2. Trimming at V came to 2 bases and at J to 5 bases, leaving 10 bases not matched to a gene. CDR3 length: 16 amino acids. CDR1 and CDR2 from the germline V gene are MNHEY and SVGEGT. This chain's CDR3 is CASSYALRGGRETQYF. As DNA, the CDR3 is TGTGCCAGCAGTTACGCGCTACGGGGGGGCCGGGAGACCCAGTACTTC.

The chain uses TRBV5-1 and TRBJ1-1; D is ambiguous. Germline values: CDR1 SGHRS, CDR2 YFSETQ. Trimming removed 3 bases from V and 9 bases from J, with 15 bases in between. The CDR3 contains 13 residues. The CDR3 spells CASSSQSPPQAFF. As DNA, the CDR3 is TGCGCCAGCAGCTCCCAAAGCCCCCCCCAAGCTTTCTTT.

The rearrangement uses TRBV11-2 and TRBJ2-2; D not certain. CDR1 and CDR2 (germline): SGHAT, FQNNGV. The CDR3 covers 15 residues. Trimming took 1 base from V and 5 from J, leaving 11 bases between them. The CDR3 DNA reads as TGTGCCAGCAGCTTAGTTCCAGGAAGAACCGGGGAGCTGTTTTTT. Translation gives CASSLVPGRTGELFF.

This clonotype was seen only a few times. This chain uses TRBV7-9 with TRBJ2-1, with TRBD2 matching 7 bases. Losses at the gene ends were 4 bases for V and 3 bases for J; bases not matched to a gene: 3. This CDR3 has 14 amino acids. Germline-derived CDR1 and CDR2 are SEHNR and FQNEAQ (reference sequence). For the CDR3, the DNA is TGTGCCAGCAGCTCCGGGGGGTTCTACAATGAGCAGTTCTTC. It yields the protein CASSSGGFYNEQFF.

This clonotype turned up a few times. One junction end does not reproduce the germline sequence, and a read error may be involved. The chain recombines TRBV14 with TRBJ2-1; D is undetermined. The CDR3 is made up of 15 amino acids. CDR1 and CDR2 from the germline V gene are SGHDN and FVKESK. The CDR3 loop is CASNQRQLTYNEQFF. The DNA for the CDR3 is TGTGCCAGCAACCAAAGGCAGCTGACCTACAATGAGCAGTTCTTC.

The table lists this clonotype with a few counts. This chain connects TRBV29-1 to TRBJ1-2; D gene ambiguous. Germline V CDR1 and CDR2: SQVTM, ANQGSEA. Trimming took 1 base from V and 2 from J, leaving 8 bases between them. The CDR3 is 13 amino acids. The CDR3 DNA is TGCAGCGTTGAAGCTGGACGGAACTATGGCTACACCTTC. Its translation: CSVEAGRNYGYTF.

The chain combines TRBV2 with TRBJ1-1; D gene ambiguous. CDR1 is SNHLY and CDR2 is FYNNEI in the germline V gene. Trimming shortened V by 8 bases and J by 2 bases, and 9 bases separated the two germline ends. The CDR3 is made up of 12 amino acids. CDR3 protein: CASAWGNTEAFF. CDR3 bases: TGTGCCAGCGCGTGGGGTAACACTGAAGCTTTCTTT.

This clonotype showed up many times. V usage is TRBV28 and J usage is TRBJ1-4, with a tentative D call TRBD1 (6 bases). This CDR3 has 12 residues. The germline V gene has CDR1 MDHEN and CDR2 SYDVKM. The V and J ends lost 6 bases and 8 bases respectively, with 10 bases between them. DNA for the CDR3: TGTGCCAGCAGCTCCACAGGGGAAAAACTGTTTTTT. Translating it yields CASSSTGEKLFF.